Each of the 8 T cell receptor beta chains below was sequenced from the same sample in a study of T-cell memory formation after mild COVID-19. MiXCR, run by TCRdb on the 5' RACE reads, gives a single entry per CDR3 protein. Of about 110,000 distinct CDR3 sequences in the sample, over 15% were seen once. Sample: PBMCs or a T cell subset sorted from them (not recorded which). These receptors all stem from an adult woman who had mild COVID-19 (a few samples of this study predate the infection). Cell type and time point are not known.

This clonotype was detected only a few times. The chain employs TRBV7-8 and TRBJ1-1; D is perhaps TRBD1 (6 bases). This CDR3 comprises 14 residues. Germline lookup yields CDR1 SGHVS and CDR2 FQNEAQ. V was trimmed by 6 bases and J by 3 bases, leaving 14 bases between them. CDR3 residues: CASRETRGYTEAFF. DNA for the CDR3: TGTGCCAGCAGAGAGACTAGGGGGTACACTGAAGCTTTCTTT.

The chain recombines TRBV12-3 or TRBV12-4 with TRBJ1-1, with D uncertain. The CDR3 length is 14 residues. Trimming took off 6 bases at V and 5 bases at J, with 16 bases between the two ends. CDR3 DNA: TGTGCCAGCAGCCGACGGGCGTCAATGACTGAAGCTTTCTTT. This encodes CASSRRASMTEAFF.

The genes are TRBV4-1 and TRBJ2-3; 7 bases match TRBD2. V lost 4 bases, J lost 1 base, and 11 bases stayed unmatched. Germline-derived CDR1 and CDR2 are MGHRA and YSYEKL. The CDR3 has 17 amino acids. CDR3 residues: CASSPTWGGEGTDTQYF. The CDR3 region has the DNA TGCGCCAGCAGCCCAACATGGGGGGGGGAAGGCACAGATACGCAGTATTTT.

CDR3 in DNA: TGTGCCACCATGGGCGGGAGCTTCATGAATGAGCAGTTCTTC. This translates into CATMGGSFMNEQFF. The V and J genes are TRBV19 and TRBJ2-1, with TRBD2 matching 7 bases. CDR1 LNHDA and CDR2 SQIVND come from the germline V gene (reference sequence). Trimming cost V 10 bases and J 7 bases; bases outside gene matches: 13. The CDR3 consists of 14 residues.

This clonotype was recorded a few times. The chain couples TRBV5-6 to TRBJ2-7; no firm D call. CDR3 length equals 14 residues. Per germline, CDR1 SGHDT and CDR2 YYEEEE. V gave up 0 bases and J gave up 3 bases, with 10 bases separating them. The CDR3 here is CASSLGALIYEQYF. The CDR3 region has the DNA TGTGCCAGCAGCTTGGGGGCGTTAATCTACGAGCAGTACTTC.

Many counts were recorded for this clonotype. CDR3 DNA: TGTGCCAGTCGGGGTACTAGCGGGTTCACACCGGGAGATACGCAGTATTTT. Its translation is CASRGTSGFTPGDTQYF. The chain is built from TRBV12-3 or TRBV12-4 and TRBJ2-3, with 9 positions matching TRBD2. The CDR3 is 17 amino acids. J was trimmed by 5 bases and V by 9 bases; bases with no gene match: 18.

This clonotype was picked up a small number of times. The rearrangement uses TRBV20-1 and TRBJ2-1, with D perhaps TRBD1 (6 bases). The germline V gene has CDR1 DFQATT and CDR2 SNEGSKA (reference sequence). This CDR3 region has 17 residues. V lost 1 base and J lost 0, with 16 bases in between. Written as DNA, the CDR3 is TGCAGTGCTAGAGTCTTCTCAGGGGAGAGCTCCTACAATGAGCAGTTCTTC. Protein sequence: CSARVFSGESSYNEQFF.

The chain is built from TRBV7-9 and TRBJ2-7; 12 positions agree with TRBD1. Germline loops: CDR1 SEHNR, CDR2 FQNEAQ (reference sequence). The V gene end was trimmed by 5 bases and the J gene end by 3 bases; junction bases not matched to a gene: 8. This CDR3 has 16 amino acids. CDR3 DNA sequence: TGTGCCAGCAGCCCCTCCGGGACAGGGGGCTACTACGAGCAGTACTTC. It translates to CASSPSGTGGYYEQYF. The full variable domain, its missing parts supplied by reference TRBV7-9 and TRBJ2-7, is DTGVSQNPRHKITKRGQNVTFRCDPISEHNRLYWYRQTLGQGPEFLTYFQNEAQLEKSRLLSDRFSAERPKGSFSTLEIQRTEQGDSAMYLCASSPSGTGGYYEQYFGPGTRLTVT.